These 3 T cell receptor beta chains came from one sample sequenced in a study of blood T cell repertoires in COVID-19. Sequenced by immunoSEQ multiplex PCR; TCRdb stores in-frame clones only, minus some. The sample carries hundreds of thousands of clones, 88% recorded once. Sequencing was carried out using peripheral blood. The source is a man between 18 and 29 years old with active or convalescent COVID-19.

CDR3 in DNA: TGTGCCAGCAGCCAAGATTTCCGCGGCACAGATACGCAGTATTTT. Protein product: CASSQDFRGTDTQYF. The chain is built from TRBV4-2 and TRBJ2-3; D is ambiguous. The CDR3 runs to 15 residues. Germline V gene lookup returns CDR1 LGHNA and CDR2 YNFKEQ. The V end was cut by 0 bases, the J end by 1 base, with 8 bases between.

The chain joins TRBV11-2 to TRBJ2-3, with a weak D call TRBD2 (6 bases). CDR1 and CDR2 from the germline V gene are SGHAT and FQNNGV. Trimming left V 4 bases short and J 0 bases short, with 17 bases between. This CDR3 region has 17 residues. The CDR3, as DNA: TGTGCCAGCAGCTCCCATTCTCGGGGGTATAGCACAGATACGCAGTATTTT. Encoded protein: CASSSHSRGYSTDTQYF.

The V and J genes are TRBV3-1 (or the pseudogene TRBV3-2) and TRBJ2-2; 7 bases are shared with TRBD2. The junction had 5 bases not matched to a gene; V was cut back by 2 bases and J by 2 bases. This CDR3 is 16 amino acids long. Germline values: CDR1 LGHDT, CDR2 YNNKEL (reference sequence). CDR3 residues: CASSQSRGDNTGELFF. The CDR3 bases are TGTGCCAGCAGCCAATCCCGGGGGGACAACACCGGGGAGCTGTTTTTT.